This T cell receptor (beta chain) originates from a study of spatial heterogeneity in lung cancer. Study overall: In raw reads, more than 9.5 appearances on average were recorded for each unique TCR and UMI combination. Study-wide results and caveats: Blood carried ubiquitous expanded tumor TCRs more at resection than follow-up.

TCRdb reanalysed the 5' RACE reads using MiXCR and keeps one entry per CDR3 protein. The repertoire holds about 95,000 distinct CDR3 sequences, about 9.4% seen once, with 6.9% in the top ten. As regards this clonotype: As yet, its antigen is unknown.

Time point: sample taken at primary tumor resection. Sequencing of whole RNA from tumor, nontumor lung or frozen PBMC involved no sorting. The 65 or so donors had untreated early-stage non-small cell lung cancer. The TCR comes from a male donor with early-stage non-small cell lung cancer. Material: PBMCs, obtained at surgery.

The CDR3, as DNA: TGCAGTGCTAGAGATGGGGGCCAGATCTACAATGAGCAGTTCTTC. Encoded protein: CSARDGGQIYNEQFF. V usage is TRBV20-1 and J usage is TRBJ2-1; the D gene is possibly TRBD1 (6 bases). Trimming left V 0 bases short and J 3 bases short, with 12 bases between. In germline, CDR1 is DFQATT, CDR2 SNEGSKA (reference sequence). The length of the CDR3 is 15 residues.